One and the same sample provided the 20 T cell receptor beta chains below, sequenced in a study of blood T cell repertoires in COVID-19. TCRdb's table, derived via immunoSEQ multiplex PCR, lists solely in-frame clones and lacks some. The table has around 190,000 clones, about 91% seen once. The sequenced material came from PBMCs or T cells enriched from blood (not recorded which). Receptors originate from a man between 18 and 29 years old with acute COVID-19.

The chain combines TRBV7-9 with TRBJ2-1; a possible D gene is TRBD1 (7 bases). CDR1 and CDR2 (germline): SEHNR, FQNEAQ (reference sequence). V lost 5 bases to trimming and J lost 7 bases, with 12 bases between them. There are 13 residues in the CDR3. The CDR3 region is CASSKQGGNEQFF. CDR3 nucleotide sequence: TGTGCCAGCAGCAAGCAGGGGGGAAATGAGCAGTTCTTC.

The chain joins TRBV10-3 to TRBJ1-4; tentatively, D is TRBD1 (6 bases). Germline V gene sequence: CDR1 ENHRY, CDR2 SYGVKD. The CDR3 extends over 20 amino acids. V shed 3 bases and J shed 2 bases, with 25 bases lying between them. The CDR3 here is CAISDRNRLKTGLTNEKLFF. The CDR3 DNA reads TGTGCCATCAGTGATCGAAACCGGTTAAAAACAGGGCTCACTAATGAAAAACTGTTTTTT.

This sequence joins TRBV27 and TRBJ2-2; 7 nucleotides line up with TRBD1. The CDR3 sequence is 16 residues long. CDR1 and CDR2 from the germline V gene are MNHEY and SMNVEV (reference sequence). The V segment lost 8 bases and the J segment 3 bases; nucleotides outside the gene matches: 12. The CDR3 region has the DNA TGTGCCAGCCTCCTTGGAACAGGGGTACACACCGGGGAGCTGTTTTTT. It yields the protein CASLLGTGVHTGELFF.

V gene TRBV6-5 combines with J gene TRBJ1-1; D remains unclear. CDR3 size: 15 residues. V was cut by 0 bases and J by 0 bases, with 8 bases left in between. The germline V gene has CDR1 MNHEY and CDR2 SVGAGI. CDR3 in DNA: TGTGCCAGCAGTTACTCGAACAGCCTGAACACTGAAGCTTTCTTT. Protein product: CASSYSNSLNTEAFF.

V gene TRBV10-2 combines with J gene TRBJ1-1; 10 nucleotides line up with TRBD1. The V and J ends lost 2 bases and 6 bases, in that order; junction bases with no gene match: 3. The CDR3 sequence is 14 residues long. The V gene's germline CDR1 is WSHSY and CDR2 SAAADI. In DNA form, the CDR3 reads TGCGCCAGCAGTGAGAGGGACAGGGGCGCTGAAGCTTTCTTT. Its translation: CASSERDRGAEAFF.

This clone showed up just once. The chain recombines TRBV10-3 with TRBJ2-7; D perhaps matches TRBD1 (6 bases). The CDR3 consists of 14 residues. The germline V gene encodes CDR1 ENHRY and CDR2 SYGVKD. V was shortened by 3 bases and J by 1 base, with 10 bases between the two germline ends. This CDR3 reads CAISDYGQSYEQYF. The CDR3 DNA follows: TGTGCCATCAGTGATTACGGACAGTCCTACGAGCAGTACTTC.

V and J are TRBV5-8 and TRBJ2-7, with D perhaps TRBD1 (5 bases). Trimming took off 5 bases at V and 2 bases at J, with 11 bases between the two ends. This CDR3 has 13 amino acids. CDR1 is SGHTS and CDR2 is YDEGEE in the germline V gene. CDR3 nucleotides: TGTGCCAGCAGGCAAGTAGGGGCCTACGAGCAGTACTTC. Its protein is CASRQVGAYEQYF.

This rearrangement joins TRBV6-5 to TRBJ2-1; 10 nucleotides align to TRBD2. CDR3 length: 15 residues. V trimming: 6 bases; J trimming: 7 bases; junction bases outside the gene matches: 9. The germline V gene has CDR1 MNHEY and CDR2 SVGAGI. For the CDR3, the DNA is TGTGCCAGCAGCCTCGTAGCGGGGGGCTTTAATGAGCAGTTCTTC. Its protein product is CASSLVAGGFNEQFF.

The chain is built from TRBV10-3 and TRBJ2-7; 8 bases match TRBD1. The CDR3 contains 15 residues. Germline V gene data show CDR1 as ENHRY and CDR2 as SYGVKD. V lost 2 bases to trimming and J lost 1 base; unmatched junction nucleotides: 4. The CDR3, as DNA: TGTGCCATCAGTGAGGTCACAGGGGGGTCCTACGAGCAGTACTTC. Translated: CAISEVTGGSYEQYF.

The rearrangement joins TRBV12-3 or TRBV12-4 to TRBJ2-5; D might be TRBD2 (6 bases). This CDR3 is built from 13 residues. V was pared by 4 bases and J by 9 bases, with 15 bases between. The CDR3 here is CASSYGGPGAQYF. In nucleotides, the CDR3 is TGTGCCAGCAGTTATGGGGGACCGGGGGCCCAGTACTTC.

CDR3: CATSSTVLDSRYGYTF. The CDR3 region has the DNA TGTGCCACCAGCAGCACAGTTCTGGACAGTCGATATGGCTACACCTTC. The chain employs TRBV15 and TRBJ1-2; a weak D match, TRBD1 (6 bases). CDR1 is LNHNV and CDR2 is YYDKDF in the germline V gene (reference sequence). CDR3 length: 16 amino acids. The V gene lost 3 bases and the J gene lost 5 bases, with 19 bases spanning the gap.

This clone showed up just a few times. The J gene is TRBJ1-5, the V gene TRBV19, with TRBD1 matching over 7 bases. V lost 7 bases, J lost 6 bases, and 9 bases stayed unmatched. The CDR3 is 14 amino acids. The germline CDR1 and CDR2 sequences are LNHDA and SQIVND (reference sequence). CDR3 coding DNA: TGTGCCAGTACCCAGACAGGGTTCGGTCAGCCCCAGCATTTT. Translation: CASTQTGFGQPQHF.

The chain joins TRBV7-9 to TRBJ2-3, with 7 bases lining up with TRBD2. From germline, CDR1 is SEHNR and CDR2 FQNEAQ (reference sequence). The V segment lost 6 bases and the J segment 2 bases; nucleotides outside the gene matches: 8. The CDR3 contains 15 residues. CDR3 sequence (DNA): TGTGCCAGCAGGCAGGGACTAAGGGTCACAGATACGCAGTATTTT. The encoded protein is CASRQGLRVTDTQYF. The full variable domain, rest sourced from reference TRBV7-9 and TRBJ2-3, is DTGVSQNPRHKITKRGQNVTFRCDPISEHNRLYWYRQTLGQGPEFLTYFQNEAQLEKSRLLSDRFSAERPKGSFSTLEIQRTEQGDSAMYLCASRQGLRVTDTQYFGPGTRLTVL.

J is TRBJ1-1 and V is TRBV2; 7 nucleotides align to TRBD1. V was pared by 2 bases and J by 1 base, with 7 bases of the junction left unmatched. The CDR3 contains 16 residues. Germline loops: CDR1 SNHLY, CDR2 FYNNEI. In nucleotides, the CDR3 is TGTGCCAGCAGTGAACTAGGACAGGTCAGGAACACTGAAGCTTTCTTT. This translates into CASSELGQVRNTEAFF.

The CDR3 DNA follows: TGTGCCAGCAGCAAGCCCCTTAGCGGGAGCGGAGAGCAGTTCTTC. This encodes CASSKPLSGSGEQFF. The chain couples TRBV21-1 to TRBJ2-1; the table's D call, TRBD2, has no DNA check behind it. TRBV21-1 is noted as a pseudogene. CDR3 length: 15 residues.

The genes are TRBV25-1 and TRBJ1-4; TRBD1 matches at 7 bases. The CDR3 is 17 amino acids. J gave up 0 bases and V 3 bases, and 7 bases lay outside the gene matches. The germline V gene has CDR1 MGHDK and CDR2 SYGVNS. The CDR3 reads CASSDPGGTATNEKLFF. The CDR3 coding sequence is TGTGCCAGCAGTGATCCAGGGGGAACTGCAACTAATGAAAAACTGTTTTTT. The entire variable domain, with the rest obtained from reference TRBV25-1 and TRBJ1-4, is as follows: EADIYQTPRYLVIGTGKKITLECSQTMGHDKMYWYQQDPGMELHLIHYSYGVNSTEKGDLSSESTVSRIRTEHFPLTLESARPSHTSQYLCASSDPGGTATNEKLFFGSGTQLSVL.

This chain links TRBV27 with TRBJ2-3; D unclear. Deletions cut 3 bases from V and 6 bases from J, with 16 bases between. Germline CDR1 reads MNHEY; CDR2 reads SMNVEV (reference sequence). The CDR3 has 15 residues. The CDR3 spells CASSLGALGRDTQYF. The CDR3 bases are TGTGCCAGCAGTTTGGGCGCCCTCGGTCGGGATACGCAGTATTTT.

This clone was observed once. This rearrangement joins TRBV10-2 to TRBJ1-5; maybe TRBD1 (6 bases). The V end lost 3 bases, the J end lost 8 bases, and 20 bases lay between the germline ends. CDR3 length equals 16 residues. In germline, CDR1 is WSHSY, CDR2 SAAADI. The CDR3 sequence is CASSESSAAGDEPQHF. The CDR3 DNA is TGCGCCAGCAGTGAATCTTCCGCGGCAGGGGATGAGCCCCAGCATTTT.

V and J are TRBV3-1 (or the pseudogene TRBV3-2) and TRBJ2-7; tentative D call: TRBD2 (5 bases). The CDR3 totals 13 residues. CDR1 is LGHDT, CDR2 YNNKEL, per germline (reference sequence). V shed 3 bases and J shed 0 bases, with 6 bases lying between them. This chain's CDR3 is CASSQGSSYEQYF. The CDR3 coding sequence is TGTGCCAGCAGCCAGGGGAGCTCCTACGAGCAGTACTTC.

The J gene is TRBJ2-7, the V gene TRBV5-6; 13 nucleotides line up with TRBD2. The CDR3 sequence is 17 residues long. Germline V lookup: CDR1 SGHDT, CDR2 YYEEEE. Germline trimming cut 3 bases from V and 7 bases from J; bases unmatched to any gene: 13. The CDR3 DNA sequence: TGTGCCAGCAGCTGGGGGAGGGGACTAGCGGGACTGGGAGAGCAGTACTTC. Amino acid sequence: CASSWGRGLAGLGEQYF.